This T cell receptor (beta chain) emerged from a study of lymphopenia after photon versus proton radiotherapy. About this clone: The antigen is unknown. The junction departs from germline at one end; a sequencing error may be responsible.

Study findings and constraints: Under photons, naive T cells and diversity fell while effector/memory populations rose.

The CDR3 covers 13 residues. CDR1 is SGHAT, CDR2 FQNNGV, per germline. TCRdb keeps only in-frame clones here, not all; method: immunoSEQ multiplex PCR. In the table there are about 12,000 clones, 89% of which are singletons. The V and J genes are TRBV11-2 and TRBJ2-7; D may be TRBD2 (6 bases). The source was peripheral blood, collected from a patient treated with proton-based radiotherapy. The clonotype comes from a man aged 60 to 75 with pancreatic cancer. Written as DNA, the CDR3 is TGTGCCAGCAGCTTTGACGCGGGACTCGCTCCTCACTTC. Protein product: CASSFDAGLAPHF.